The 30 T cell receptor beta chains in this list originate from one sample, sequenced in a study of blood T cell repertoires in COVID-19. The assay was immunoSEQ multiplex PCR, and TCRdb's table has in-frame clones only and misses some. The profile shows 150,000 or so clones, approximately 86% of them singletons. Material for sequencing was peripheral blood. These receptors all stem from a man in his fifties or sixties with active or convalescent COVID-19.

J is TRBJ2-2 and V is TRBV24-1; no firm D call. From germline, CDR1 is KGHDR and CDR2 SFDVKD. Trimming removed 6 bases at V and 2 bases at J, with 9 bases between. The length of the CDR3 is 14 residues. CDR3 in amino acids: CATSSASNTGELFF. CDR3 nucleotides: TGTGCCACCAGTAGTGCGTCAAACACCGGGGAGCTGTTTTTT.

The chain carries TRBV18 and TRBJ2-1; possibly TRBD2 for D (5 bases). The CDR3 runs to 13 residues. CDR1 and CDR2 (germline): KGHSH, LQKENI. Trimming pared 6 bases from V and 8 bases from J, leaving 14 bases between. This CDR3 is CASSDRGADEQFF. The DNA for the CDR3 is TGTGCCAGCTCCGACCGGGGTGCGGATGAGCAGTTCTTC. The whole variable domain, filled in from reference TRBV18 and TRBJ2-1, reads NAGVMQNPRHLVRRRGQEARLRCSPMKGHSHVYWYRQLPEEGLKFMVYLQKENIIDESGMPKERFSAEFPKEGPSILRIQQVVRGDSAAYFCASSDRGADEQFFGPGTRLTVL.

This clone appeared once. The genes are TRBV19 and TRBJ2-7, with D unresolved. This CDR3 is built from 17 residues. Between the trimmed V and J ends, which lost 2 bases and 0 bases, there was a span of 17 bases. CDR1 and CDR2 from the germline V gene are LNHDA and SQIVND (reference sequence). For the CDR3, the DNA is TGTGCCAGTAGTATATCCCCGCATTGGTACAACTCCTACGAGCAGTACTTC. Protein product: CASSISPHWYNSYEQYF.

The chain is built from TRBV3-1 (or the pseudogene TRBV3-2) and TRBJ1-6; D not certain. The CDR3 totals 14 residues. Per the germline V gene, CDR1 is LGHDT and CDR2 is YNNKEL (reference sequence). The V gene lost 1 base and the J gene lost 6 bases, with 7 bases spanning the gap. The CDR3 nucleotides are TGTGCCAGCAGCCAAGCTGGGCTTAATTCACCCCTCCACTTT. Translation gives CASSQAGLNSPLHF.

This chain uses TRBV6-2 or TRBV6-3 with TRBJ1-1, with D perhaps TRBD1 (6 bases). CDR1 MNHEY and CDR2 SVGEGT come from the germline V gene. The CDR3 is 13 residues long. V was trimmed by 5 bases and J by 6 bases, leaving 13 bases between them. The CDR3 nucleotides read TGTGCCAGCAGTCCAACAGGGACCTCTGAAGCTTTCTTT. The encoded protein is CASSPTGTSEAFF.

The rearrangement uses TRBV11-3 and TRBJ1-3; D might be TRBD1 (6 bases). CDR1 is SGHNT and CDR2 is YENEEA in the germline V gene. This CDR3 contains 15 residues. The germline V and J ends were trimmed by 5 bases and 2 bases, with 13 bases remaining between them. The CDR3 nucleotides are TGTGCCAGCAGCGAACAGGGTCCCCCTGGAAACACCATATATTTT. This codes for CASSEQGPPGNTIYF.

The chain has TRBV19 and TRBJ1-1; no definite D call. V lost 0 bases to trimming and J lost 5 bases, with 16 bases between them. The CDR3 has 16 residues. The germline V gene has CDR1 LNHDA and CDR2 SQIVND (reference sequence). In nucleotides, the CDR3 is TGTGCCAGTAGTATAGATCCGCAGGCCATATCTACTGAAGCTTTCTTT. Translating gives CASSIDPQAISTEAFF.

This clone turned up a few times. This chain uses TRBV19 with TRBJ1-2; D is undetermined. V was cut by 3 bases and J by 7 bases, with 9 bases left in between. The CDR3 contains 12 residues. Germline CDR1 reads LNHDA; CDR2 reads SQIVND (reference sequence). The DNA for the CDR3 is TGTGCCAGTAGTATTGTGGCAAGTGGCTACACCTTC. It translates to CASSIVASGYTF.

This chain uses TRBV4-2 with TRBJ1-6; 10 positions agree with TRBD1. V lost 1 base and J lost 10; bases outside the gene matches: 7. Germline CDR1 is LGHNA and CDR2 is YNFKEQ. This CDR3 is 16 amino acids long. The CDR3 DNA follows: TGTGCCAGCAGCCAAGTCCTGGGACAGGGGAGATCACCCCTCCACTTT. Translation gives CASSQVLGQGRSPLHF.

The chain recombines TRBV30 with TRBJ2-7, with 13 positions matching TRBD2. V was clipped by 2 bases and J by 3 bases; unmatched bases: 4. The germline gives CDR1 GTSNPN, CDR2 SVGIG (reference sequence). This CDR3 has 15 residues. The CDR3 nucleotides are TGTGCCTGGAGTACTAGCGGGAGGGGGTTCTACGAGCAGTACTTC. Residues: CAWSTSGRGFYEQYF. The whole variable domain, remainder taken from reference TRBV30 and TRBJ2-7, is SQTIHQWPATLVQPVGSPLSLECTVEGTSNPNLYWYRQAAGRGLQLLFYSVGIGQISSEVPQNLSASRPQDRQFILSSKKLLLSDSGFYLCAWSTSGRGFYEQYFGPGTRLTVT.

This chain uses TRBV10-3 with TRBJ1-1; 8 bases agree with TRBD1. After removal of 2 bases from V and 1 base from J, the junction contained 9 bases not matched to a gene. The CDR3 contains 17 residues. Per germline, CDR1 ENHRY and CDR2 SYGVKD. CDR3 amino acids: CAISEPSGTGKNTEAFF. CDR3 DNA sequence: TGTGCCATCAGTGAGCCTAGCGGGACAGGAAAGAACACTGAAGCTTTCTTT.

The chain uses TRBV28 and TRBJ2-5; D possibly corresponds to TRBD1 (6 bases). The CDR3 totals 15 residues. V dropped 5 bases and J dropped 3 bases, with 16 bases sitting between them. Germline loops: CDR1 MDHEN, CDR2 SYDVKM. The CDR3 sequence: CASSPAGQSKETQYF. In DNA, the CDR3 is TGTGCCAGCAGTCCGGCAGGACAGTCAAAAGAGACCCAGTACTTC.

There are a few counts of this clone. The chain has TRBV6-5 and TRBJ2-7; D possibly corresponds to TRBD1 (5 bases). This CDR3 spans 13 amino acids. With 4 bases removed from V and 6 bases from J, the gap between germline ends came to 13 bases. CDR1 and CDR2 (germline): MNHEY, SVGAGI. For the CDR3, the DNA is TGTGCCAGCAGTTCCTCCAGGGCCAGCGAGCAGTACTTC. Protein sequence: CASSSSRASEQYF.

The chain uses TRBV4-1 and TRBJ2-2, with D perhaps matching TRBD2 (5 bases). V lost 6 bases, J lost 3 bases, and 14 bases lay in between. This CDR3 is 15 amino acids long. Per the germline V gene, CDR1 is MGHRA and CDR2 is YSYEKL. The CDR3 protein is CASSLSGLHTGELFF. As DNA, the CDR3 is TGCGCCAGCAGTCTATCCGGACTGCACACCGGGGAGCTGTTTTTT.

The chain is built from TRBV7-9 and TRBJ2-3; 11 positions match TRBD2. CDR3 length: 19 amino acids. Germline CDR1 SEHNR, CDR2 FQNEAQ (reference sequence). V lost 5 bases and J lost 2; bases outside the gene matches: 15. This CDR3 reads CASSRRLGLAAPNTDTQYF. In nucleotides, the CDR3 is TGTGCCAGCAGCCGTCGCCTGGGACTAGCGGCACCCAACACAGATACGCAGTATTTT.

V is TRBV3-1 (or the pseudogene TRBV3-2) and J is TRBJ2-5, with 7 bases aligning to TRBD1. Germline loops: CDR1 LGHDT, CDR2 YNNKEL (reference sequence). V gave up 0 bases and J gave up 3 bases; unmatched junction bases: 7. The CDR3 is made up of 16 amino acids. DNA for the CDR3: TGTGCCAGCAGCCAAGACTTGACAGGGAATGAAGAGACCCAGTACTTC. Its translation: CASSQDLTGNEETQYF.

The chain uses TRBV15 and TRBJ2-4, with TRBD1 matching over 12 bases. Trimming cost V 3 bases and J 2 bases; bases outside gene matches: 5. CDR1 and CDR2 from the germline V gene are LNHNV and YYDKDF (reference sequence). CDR3 length equals 17 residues. As DNA, the CDR3 is TGTGCCACCAGCAGGGGGACAGGGGGCGGATCCAAAAACATTCAGTACTTC. Protein sequence: CATSRGTGGGSKNIQYF.

The chain links TRBV29-1 to TRBJ1-2, with 11 nucleotides matching TRBD1. CDR1 and CDR2 (germline): SQVTM, ANQGSEA. This CDR3 comprises 14 residues. V was pared by 7 bases and J by 4 bases, with 8 bases of the junction left unmatched. The CDR3 is CSATGTGGGYGYTF. The CDR3, as DNA: TGCAGCGCCACCGGGACAGGGGGAGGCTATGGCTACACCTTC.

The sample holds a few counts of this clone. The chain uses TRBV5-1 and TRBJ2-7; TRBD1 matches at 7 bases. In germline, CDR1 is SGHRS, CDR2 YFSETQ. V shed 0 bases and J 2 bases; nucleotides not matched to a gene: 5. The CDR3 has 15 residues. CDR3 in DNA: TGCGCCAGCAGCTTGGACGGACAGGTCCCCTACGAGCAGTACTTC. Translating it yields CASSLDGQVPYEQYF.

This clone has only a few counts. This chain uses TRBV7-9 with TRBJ1-1, with 7 positions matching TRBD1. This CDR3 has 13 amino acids. Trimming at V came to 6 bases and at J to 3 bases, leaving 4 bases not matched to a gene. Per germline, CDR1 SEHNR and CDR2 FQNEAQ (reference sequence). The CDR3 is CASSQDRDTEAFF. The CDR3 DNA reads as TGTGCCAGCAGTCAAGACAGGGACACTGAAGCTTTCTTT.

V gene TRBV11-3 combines with J gene TRBJ2-7; D possibly corresponds to TRBD1 (6 bases). CDR3 length equals 13 residues. Germline CDR1 and CDR2: SGHNT and YENEEA. Trimming shortened V by 2 bases and J by 6 bases, and 11 bases separated the two germline ends. The CDR3 DNA reads as TGTGCCAGCAGCTTAAGCCGAGGGGGCGAGCAGTACTTC. Residues: CASSLSRGGEQYF.

V is TRBV28 and J is TRBJ2-3, with a possible D match to TRBD2 (6 bases). Germline V CDR1 and CDR2: MDHEN, SYDVKM. V dropped 1 base and J dropped 0 bases, with 11 bases sitting between them. CDR3 size: 16 residues. The DNA for the CDR3 is TGTGCCAGCAGTTTATTGGGCGGGACTAGCACAGATACGCAGTATTTT. Translation: CASSLLGGTSTDTQYF.

This chain joins TRBV5-1 and TRBJ1-1, with 9 bases fitting TRBD1. The CDR3 sequence is 15 residues long. In germline, CDR1 is SGHRS, CDR2 YFSETQ. V lost 1 base to trimming and J lost 0 bases; unmatched junction nucleotides: 1. CDR3 nucleotide sequence: TGCGCCAGCAGCTTGACAGGGGGCATGAACACTGAAGCTTTCTTT. It is translated as CASSLTGGMNTEAFF.

The chain uses TRBV24-1 and TRBJ1-1; 7 positions match TRBD1. Germline CDR1 KGHDR, CDR2 SFDVKD. V lost 7 bases and J lost 4; bases outside the gene matches: 11. The CDR3 contains 15 residues. CDR3: CATSGSRGKGTEAFF. Written as DNA, the CDR3 is TGTGCCACCAGCGGGTCCAGGGGGAAAGGCACTGAAGCTTTCTTT.

The chain employs TRBV29-1 and TRBJ1-5; D is undetermined. The CDR3 loop spans 13 amino acids. Germline V gene sequence: CDR1 SQVTM, CDR2 ANQGSEA. The V end lost 3 bases, the J end lost 0 bases, and 6 bases lay between the germline ends. The CDR3 protein is CSVEGDSNQPQHF. Here the CDR3 DNA reads TGCAGCGTTGAGGGAGATAGCAATCAGCCCCAGCATTTT.

This rearrangement joins TRBV7-9 to TRBJ1-2; D is uncertain. Germline V gene lookup returns CDR1 SEHNR and CDR2 FQNEAQ (reference sequence). Trimming pared 6 bases from V and 4 bases from J, leaving 12 bases between. This CDR3 is built from 13 residues. Here the CDR3 reads CASRLNGFYGYTF. The CDR3 bases are TGTGCCAGCAGACTAAATGGATTCTATGGCTACACCTTC.

The rearrangement joins TRBV7-2 to TRBJ2-7; no reliable D call. Trimming shortened V by 5 bases and J by 4 bases, and 18 bases separated the two germline ends. The V gene's germline CDR1 is SGHTA and CDR2 FQGNSA. This CDR3 contains 15 residues. CDR3 in amino acids: CASSIGSPSSYEQYF. Here the CDR3 DNA reads TGTGCCAGCAGCATCGGGTCCCCGTCCTCATACGAGCAGTACTTC.

V is TRBV2 and J is TRBJ1-2, with D maybe TRBD1 (5 bases). The CDR3 has 14 amino acids. The V end lost 4 bases, the J end lost 6 bases, and 15 bases lay between the germline ends. From germline, CDR1 is SNHLY and CDR2 FYNNEI. The CDR3, as DNA: TGTGCCAGCAGTGGACAAGGGGTAAGCGATGGCTACACCTTC. This translates into CASSGQGVSDGYTF.

This clone was seen only once. This sequence joins TRBV7-2 and TRBJ1-4, with D possibly TRBD1 on 6 matching bases. The ends were cut back, 3 bases at V and 7 bases at J, with 12 bases in the middle. The CDR3 extends over 14 amino acids. Germline V gene sequence: CDR1 SGHTA, CDR2 FQGNSA. CDR3: CASSLGGLGEKLFF. DNA of the CDR3: TGTGCCAGCAGCTTGGGGGGGCTAGGTGAAAAACTGTTTTTT.

The gene calls are TRBV7-2 and TRBJ2-7; D gene unclear. With 1 base removed from V and 2 bases from J, the gap between germline ends came to 6 bases. The CDR3 has 13 amino acids. Germline values: CDR1 SGHTA, CDR2 FQGNSA. CDR3 amino acids: CASSLGRPYEQYF. CDR3 DNA sequence: TGTGCCAGCAGCTTAGGCAGGCCCTACGAGCAGTACTTC. Full variable domain (missing parts from reference TRBV7-2 and TRBJ2-7): GAGVSQSPSNKVTEKGKDVELRCDPISGHTALYWYRQSLGQGLEFLIYFQGNSAPDKSGLPSDRFSAERTGGSVSTLTIQRTQQEDSAVYLCASSLGRPYEQYFGPGTRLTVT.